A selection of T cell receptor beta chains follows, all from one sample in a study of T-cell reconstitution after alpha-beta-depleted transplantation in children. In TCRdb, the PCR reads were re-called with MiXCR into one record per CDR3 protein. The sample has roughly 280,000 distinct CDR3 sequences, approximately 10% seen once. Sequenced here: peripheral blood, sampled 180 days after TCRalphabeta/CD19-depleted stem cell transplant. These receptors were taken from a male patient between 2 and 15 years old who had a stem cell transplant for chronic granulomatous disease, so the T cells may come from the graft donor. Both conserved end residues are part of each CDR3. The D gene is left open where the match is weak. For some rows the clone size is stated as once, few or many, or as a class when expanded; others skip it.

many | TRBD2 | TRBJ2-5 | TRBV5-1 | TGCGCCAGCAGCCGAGAGCCACTAGCGGGAGAAGTGACCCAGTACTTC | CASSREPLAGEVTQYF
many | - | TRBJ2-5 | TRBV29-1 | TGCAGCGTCGTGGGGTGGAGGGAGACCCAGTACTTC | CSVVGWRETQYF
few | - | TRBJ1-3 | TRBV12-3/TRBV12-4 | TGTGCCAGCACCCAGGGATCCTCTGGAAACACCATATATTTT | CASTQGSSGNTIYF
many | - | TRBJ2-7 | TRBV20-1 | TGCAGTGCTAACTCAGGGACCGTAGGATACGAGCAGTACTTC | CSANSGTVGYEQYF
- | TRBD2 | TRBJ2-1 | TRBV19 | TGTGCCAGTACCTCGACCGGACTAGCGGCTAATGAGCAGTTCTTC | CASTSTGLAANEQFF
many | TRBD2 | TRBJ2-7 | TRBV27 | TGTGCCAGCAATCTAGCGGGGGGGCTCTCCTACGAGCAGTACTTC | CASNLAGGLSYEQYF
many | - | TRBJ2-7 | TRBV6-2/TRBV6-3 | TGTGCCAGCAGTTACGATTATCGACTACTGGGGCGGGGGCAGTACGAGCAGTACTTC | CASSYDYRLLGRGQYEQYF
many | - | TRBJ1-5 | TRBV27 | TGTGCCAGCACCCCGACGGGGAAGGGGAGGCATCAGCCCCAGCATTTT | CASTPTGKGRHQPQHF
few | - | TRBJ2-5 | TRBV23-1 | TGCGCCAGCAGTCAGTTCCACACGTTTCCCCAAGAGACCCAGTACTTC | CASSQFHTFPQETQYF
many | TRBD2 | TRBJ2-7 | TRBV7-8 | TGTGCCAGCAGCTTAGTTGGACTAGCGGGGAAAAGCTCCTACGAGCAGTACTTC | CASSLVGLAGKSSYEQYF
many | - | TRBJ2-1 | TRBV5-1 | TGCGCCAGCAGCTTGCCGGGAAGCTCCTACAATGAGCAGTTCTTC | CASSLPGSSYNEQFF
many | TRBD1 | TRBJ1-6 | TRBV12-3/TRBV12-4 | TGTGCCAGCAGTTACCGGGACAGGGGGCGAGGTTCACCCCTCCACTTT | CASSYRDRGRGSPLHF
many | TRBD2 | TRBJ2-3 | TRBV5-5 | TGTGCCAGCAGCTTGTGGGCGGGGGGGGAAGGCACAGATACGCAGTATTTT | CASSLWAGGEGTDTQYF
many | TRBD1 | TRBJ2-7 | TRBV3-1 | TGTGCCAGCAGCCAAGGGGACAGGGCCTACGAGCAGTACTTC | CASSQGDRAYEQYF
many | - | TRBJ2-1 | TRBV28 | TGTGCCAGCAGTTTAGGACTGGCCTACAATGAGCAGTTCTTC | CASSLGLAYNEQFF
many | TRBD2 | TRBJ2-2 | TRBV12-3/TRBV12-4 | TGTGCCAGCAGTCTCGGACTAGCTGGGGAGCTGTTTTTT | CASSLGLAGELFF
many | TRBD2 | TRBJ2-7 | TRBV4-1 | TGCGCCAGCAGCCAAGATGGGAGCGGGGGGACCTACGAGCAGTACTTC | CASSQDGSGGTYEQYF
- | - | TRBJ1-2 | TRBV19 | TGTGCCAGTAGTAGGACAATGACTAACTATGGCTACACCTTC | CASSRTMTNYGYTF
many | - | TRBJ2-4 | TRBV12-3/TRBV12-4 | TGTGCCAGCAGTTTGGGGCAACGAATAGCCAAAAACATTCAGTACTTC | CASSLGQRIAKNIQYF
many | - | TRBJ2-5 | TRBV28 | TGTGCCAGCAGTTTAATCCCCGGACGTTCCCAAGAGACCCAGTACTTC | CASSLIPGRSQETQYF
many | TRBD2 | TRBJ2-5 | TRBV18 | TGTGCCAGCTCACCATACGGGGGAAGCGGGAAAGAGACCCAGTACTTC | CASSPYGGSGKETQYF
many | - | TRBJ1-4 | TRBV20-1 | TGCAGTGCTATGGGGGGTAGAGAAAAACTGTTTTTT | CSAMGGREKLFF
many | - | TRBJ2-3 | TRBV11-2 | TGTGCCAGCAGCTTAGGGGGGCCCGGGGATACGCAGTATTTT | CASSLGGPGDTQYF
many | TRBD2 | TRBJ2-7 | TRBV3-1 | TGTGCCAGCAGCCAAGAATTAGCGGGGAGCTCCTACGAGCAGTACTTC | CASSQELAGSSYEQYF
few | - | TRBJ1-5 | TRBV18 | TGTGCCAGCTCACCGGCGGGAAGCAATCAGCCCCAGCATTTT | CASSPAGSNQPQHF
many | TRBD1 | TRBJ1-1 | TRBV20-1 | TGCAGTGCTCACCCAGGGGGAGCAAAGACTGAAGCTTTCTTT | CSAHPGGAKTEAFF
few | TRBD2 | TRBJ2-7 | TRBV20-1 | TGCAGTGCTAGCCTGCCTAGCGGGTTCCTCTCCTACGAGCAGTACTTC | CSASLPSGFLSYEQYF
many | - | TRBJ2-7 | TRBV29-1 | TGCAGCGTTGAAGACAGCGCCTACGAGCAGTACTTC | CSVEDSAYEQYF
many | - | TRBJ2-2 | TRBV27 | TGTGCCAGCAGTTTATTGGTCTGGGGTGGGGACACCGGGGAGCTGTTTTTT | CASSLLVWGGDTGELFF
many | - | TRBJ2-3 | TRBV29-1 | TGCAGCGCCGCGGCAGGCCGCACAGATACGCAGTATTTT | CSAAAGRTDTQYF
many | - | TRBJ2-7 | TRBV6-2/TRBV6-3 | TGTGCCAGCAGTTACTCGACAGGAATCCACGAGCAGTACTTC | CASSYSTGIHEQYF
- | - | TRBJ1-5 | TRBV18 | TGTGCCAGCTCACAGGCCAGCAATCAGCCCCAGCATTTT | CASSQASNQPQHF
many | - | TRBJ2-5 | TRBV9 | TGTGCCAGCAGCAGGAGTATGGGGATCCAAGAGACCCAGTACTTC | CASSRSMGIQETQYF
many | - | TRBJ2-5 | TRBV6-1 | TGTGCCAGCAGTGAAGTCACAGGCGGCCAAGAGACCCAGTACTTC | CASSEVTGGQETQYF
many | - | TRBJ1-3 | TRBV12-3/TRBV12-4 | TGTGCCAGCAGTTTCGACACAGGGATTGGAGGCCACACCATATATTTT | CASSFDTGIGGHTIYF
many | - | TRBJ2-1 | TRBV24-1 | TGTGCCACCAGTGATGCCTCGGCGGGCCTGTTTAATGAGCAGTTCTTC | CATSDASAGLFNEQFF
many | - | TRBJ2-5 | TRBV10-2 | TGCGCCACAGGACTCAACCGCTTTCAAGAGACCCAGTACTTC | CATGLNRFQETQYF
many | - | TRBJ2-1 | TRBV10-3 | TGTGCCATCGAGTCATCTATGTCGGGGGGCCCCCATGAGCAGTTCTTC | CAIESSMSGGPHEQFF